This T cell receptor beta chain was profiled in a study of T cell responses to AZD1222 COVID-19 vaccine (dated by TCRdb to the early 2020s). Concerning the study at large: AZD1222 recipients with second doses at about 4 weeks or about 12 weeks were pooled, because spike-specific TCR depth and breadth did not differ between schedules. A total of under 250 trial participants underwent TCR sequencing, of whom roughly 210 had received two doses of AZD1222 and roughly 26 had received two doses of the MenACWY control vaccine. Trial participants were enrolled by age into 18-55, 56-69 and 70-plus year subgroups, with around 140, 26 and 57 TCR-sequenced participants respectively. Results the study describes overall, beyond this receptor: Reportedly, close to half of the unique spike-specific TCRs recognized epitopes lying outside the regions that are mutated in the B.1.351 and B.1.1.7 variants. After two AZD1222 doses, both the breadth and the depth of spike-specific TCRs were significantly higher than at day 0 and than in MenACWY recipients. The 56-69-year group was small, and its depth increase did not reach significance, likely because of low power. Vaccine-associated CD4 TCRs spanned the whole spike protein, with dominant responses in regions 160-218 and 743-854. Most participants were white British and females outnumbered males, and the authors suggested that clonal diversity may have been underestimated. Conclusions about previously exposed vaccinees are limited, since just a handful of AZD1222 recipients were seropositive for SARS-CoV-2 at baseline. Because no day 14 peak-response samples were available, the repertoires could be characterized only after the peak T cell response.

The CDR3 regions of human TCRbeta chains were subjected to immunosequencing. The published analysis was carried out like this. TCRs in the repertoires were matched against a reference library of SARS-CoV-2-specific TCRs that had been generated with the MIRA antigen-specificity platform. Breadth was defined as the fraction of unique TCRs that were SARS-CoV-2-associated. Depth was defined as the fraction of total T cells that were SARS-CoV-2-associated. Using the MIRA data, each spike-specific TCR was mapped to the spike region that the TCR reacts to and placed in a CD4 or CD8 class. Log10-transformed breadth and depth values were compared by one-way ANOVA with Sidak's multiple comparisons tests. TCRdb obtained this table from immuneACCESS and retained in-frame rearrangements with V and J assigned. These tables miss some clones; where compared with another copy, unresolved V genes account for less than half of the shortfall, and the remainder is unexplained. V and J calls plus clone size are reproduced from that table; the DNA served to infer D and trimming. The sample has 140,000 to 150,000 clones on record, around 93% of them singletons. Less than 2% of the sample is in the top ten clones.

From cysteine to phenylalanine, the CDR3 is 12 amino acids long. Only the CDR3 DNA stays, 36 bases, in frame from base 1. The junction shows trimming of 7 bases on V and 6 bases on J, plus 12 bases between the germline ends. CDR1 and CDR2, looked up from the germline V gene (reference sequence), are SGHKS and YYEKEE. Points on this clone: Its antigen target is currently unknown. No much larger clone is present one base from it, and per-base qualities are unavailable.

Per the publication, the time point label means: baseline before first vaccination. Vaccinee samples came from UK trials COV001 and COV002, including a single-blind randomized controlled phase 2/3 trial of AZD1222 (ChAdOx1 nCoV-19) in healthy adults. For TCRbeta chain sequencing, PBMC samples from trial participants were taken at day 0 and at day 28 after the second dose. The sample in question was peripheral blood, obtained on day 0 of AZD1222 vaccination. The TCR sequence derives from an adult in good health. This chain joins TRBV5-5 to TRBJ2-3; a tentative D match to TRBD1 spans 6 bases. The bases read TGTGCCAGCCTCACAGGGACGGATACGCAGTATTTT. The translation is CASLTGTDTQYF.